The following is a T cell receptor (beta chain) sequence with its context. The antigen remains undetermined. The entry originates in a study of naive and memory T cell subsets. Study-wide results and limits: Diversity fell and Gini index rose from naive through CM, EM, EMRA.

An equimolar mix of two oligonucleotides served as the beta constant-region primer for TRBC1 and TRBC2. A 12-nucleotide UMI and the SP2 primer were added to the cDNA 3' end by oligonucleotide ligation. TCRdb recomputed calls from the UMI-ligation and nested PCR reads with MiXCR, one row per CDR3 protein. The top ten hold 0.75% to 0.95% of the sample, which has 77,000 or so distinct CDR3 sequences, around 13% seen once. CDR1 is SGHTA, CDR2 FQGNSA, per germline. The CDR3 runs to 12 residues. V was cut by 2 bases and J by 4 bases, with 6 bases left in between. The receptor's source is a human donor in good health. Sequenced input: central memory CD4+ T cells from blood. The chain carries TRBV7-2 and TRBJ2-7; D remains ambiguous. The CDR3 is CASSLWGYEQYF. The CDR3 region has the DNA TGTGCCAGCAGCTTATGGGGTTACGAGCAGTACTTC.